This TCR beta chain was retrieved from a study of OX40 agonist ivuxolimab in advanced cancers. Across the study: The study treated patients with ivuxolimab, an agonistic anti-OX40 (CD134) antibody.

Generated by immunoSEQ multiplex PCR, the TCRdb table keeps only in-frame clones and is missing some. The table lists around 66,000 clones, approximately 83% of them singletons. The CDR3 has 14 residues. Germline V gene sequence: CDR1 MNHEY, CDR2 SMNVEV (reference sequence). V lost 9 bases and J lost 0; bases outside the gene matches: 4. The clonotype originates from an adult with an advanced solid tumor such as melanoma, head and neck, liver or kidney cancer. The sequencing used CD4+ or CD8+ T cells sorted from blood, collected in a trial of the OX40 agonist ivuxolimab. The V call is TRBV27, the J call TRBJ1-3; 8 bases fit TRBD1. The CDR3 bases are TGTGCCAGTGCAACAGGGGGCTCTGGAAACACCATATATTTT. It codes for CASATGGSGNTIYF.